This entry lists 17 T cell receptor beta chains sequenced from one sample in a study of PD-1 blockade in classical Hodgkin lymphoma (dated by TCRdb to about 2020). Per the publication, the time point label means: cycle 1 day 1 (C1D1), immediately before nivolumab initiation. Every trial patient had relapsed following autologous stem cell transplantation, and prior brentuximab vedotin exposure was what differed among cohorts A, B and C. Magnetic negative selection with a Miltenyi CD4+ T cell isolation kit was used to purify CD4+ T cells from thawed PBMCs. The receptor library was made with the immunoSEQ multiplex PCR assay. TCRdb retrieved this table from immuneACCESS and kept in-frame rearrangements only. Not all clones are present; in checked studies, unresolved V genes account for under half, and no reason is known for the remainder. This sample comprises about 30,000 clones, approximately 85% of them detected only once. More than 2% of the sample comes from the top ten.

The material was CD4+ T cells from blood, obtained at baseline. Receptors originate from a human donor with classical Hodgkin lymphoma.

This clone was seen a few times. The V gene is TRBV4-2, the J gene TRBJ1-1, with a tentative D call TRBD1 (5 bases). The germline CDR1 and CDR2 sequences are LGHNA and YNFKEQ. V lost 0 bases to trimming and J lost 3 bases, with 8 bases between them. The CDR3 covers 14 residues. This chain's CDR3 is CASSQDRGDTEAFF. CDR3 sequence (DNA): TGTGCCAGCAGCCAAGATCGGGGCGACACTGAAGCTTTCTTT.

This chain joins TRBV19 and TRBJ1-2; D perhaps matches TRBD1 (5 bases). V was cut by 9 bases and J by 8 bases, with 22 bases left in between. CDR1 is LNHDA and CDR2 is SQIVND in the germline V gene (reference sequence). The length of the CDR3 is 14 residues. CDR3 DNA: TGTGCCAGCGACCCGGGACGGAGGCCGGGGGGCTACACCTTC. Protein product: CASDPGRRPGGYTF. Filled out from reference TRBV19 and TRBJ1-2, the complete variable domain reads DGGITQSPKYLFRKEGQNVTLSCEQNLNHDAMYWYRQDPGQGLRLIYYSQIVNDFQKGDIAEGYSVSREKKESFPLTVTSAQKNPTAFYLCASDPGRRPGGYTFGSGTRLTVV.

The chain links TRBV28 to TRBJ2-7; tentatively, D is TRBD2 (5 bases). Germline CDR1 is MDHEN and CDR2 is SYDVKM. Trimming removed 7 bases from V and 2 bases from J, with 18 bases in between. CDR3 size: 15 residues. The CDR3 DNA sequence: TGTGCCAGCACCAACCGGAGAGGGAATCCCTACGAGCAGTACTTC. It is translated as CASTNRRGNPYEQYF. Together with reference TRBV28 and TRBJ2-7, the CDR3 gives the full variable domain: DVKVTQSSRYLVKRTGEKVFLECVQDMDHENMFWYRQDPGLGLRLIYFSYDVKMKEKGDIPEGYSVSREKKERFSLILESASTNQTSMYLCASTNRRGNPYEQYFGPGTRLTVT.

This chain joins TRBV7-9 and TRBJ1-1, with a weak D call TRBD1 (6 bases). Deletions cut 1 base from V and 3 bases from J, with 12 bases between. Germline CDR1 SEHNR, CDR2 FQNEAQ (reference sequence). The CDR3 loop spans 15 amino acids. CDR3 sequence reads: CASSLVKGGHTEAFF. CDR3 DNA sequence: TGTGCCAGCAGCTTAGTGAAGGGGGGCCACACTGAAGCTTTCTTT.

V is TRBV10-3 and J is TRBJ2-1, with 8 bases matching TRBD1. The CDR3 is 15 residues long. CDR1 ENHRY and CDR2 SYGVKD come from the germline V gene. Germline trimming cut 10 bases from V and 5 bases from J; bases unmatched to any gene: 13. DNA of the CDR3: TGTGCCACCCGCACCGGGACAGGCTCAAACAATGAGCAGTTCTTC. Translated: CATRTGTGSNNEQFF.

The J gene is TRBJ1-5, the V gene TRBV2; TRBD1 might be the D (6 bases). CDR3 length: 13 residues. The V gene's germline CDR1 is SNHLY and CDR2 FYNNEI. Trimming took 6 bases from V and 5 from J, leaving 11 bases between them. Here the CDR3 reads CASSYRADQPQHF. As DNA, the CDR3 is TGTGCCAGCAGCTACAGGGCGGATCAGCCCCAGCATTTT.

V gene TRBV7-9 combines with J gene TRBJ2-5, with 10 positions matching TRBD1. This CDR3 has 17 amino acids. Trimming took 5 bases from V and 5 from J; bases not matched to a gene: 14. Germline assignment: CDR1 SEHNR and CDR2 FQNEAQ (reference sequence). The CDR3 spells CASSPGWRDRGFETQYF. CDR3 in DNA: TGTGCCAGCAGCCCAGGATGGCGGGACAGGGGTTTTGAGACCCAGTACTTC. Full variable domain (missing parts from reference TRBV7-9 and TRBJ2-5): DTGVSQNPRHKITKRGQNVTFRCDPISEHNRLYWYRQTLGQGPEFLTYFQNEAQLEKSRLLSDRFSAERPKGSFSTLEIQRTEQGDSAMYLCASSPGWRDRGFETQYFGPGTRLLVL.

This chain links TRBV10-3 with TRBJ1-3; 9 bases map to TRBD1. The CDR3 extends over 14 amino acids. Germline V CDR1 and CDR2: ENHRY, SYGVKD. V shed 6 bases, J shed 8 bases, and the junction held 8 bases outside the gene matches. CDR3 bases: TGTGCCATCAGCCTGGGACAGGGCATCGACACCATATATTTT. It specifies CAISLGQGIDTIYF.

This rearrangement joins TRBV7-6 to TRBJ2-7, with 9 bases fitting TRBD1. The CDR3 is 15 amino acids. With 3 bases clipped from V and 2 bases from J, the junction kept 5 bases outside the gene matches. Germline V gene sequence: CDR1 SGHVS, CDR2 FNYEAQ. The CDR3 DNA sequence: TGTGCCAGCAGCTTCGGGACAGGGCTGACCTACGAGCAGTACTTC. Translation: CASSFGTGLTYEQYF.

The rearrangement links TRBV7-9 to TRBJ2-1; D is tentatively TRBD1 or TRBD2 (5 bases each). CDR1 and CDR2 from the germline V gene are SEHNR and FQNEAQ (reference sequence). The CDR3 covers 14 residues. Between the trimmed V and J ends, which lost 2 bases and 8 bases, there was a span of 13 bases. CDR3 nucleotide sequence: TGTGCCAGCAGCTTAATGAACCGGGGCGATGAGCAGTTCTTC. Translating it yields CASSLMNRGDEQFF.

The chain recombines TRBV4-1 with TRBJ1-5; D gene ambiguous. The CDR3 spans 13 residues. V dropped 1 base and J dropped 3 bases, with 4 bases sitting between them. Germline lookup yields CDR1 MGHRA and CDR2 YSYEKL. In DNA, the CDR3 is TGCGCCAGCAGCCAAGTGTACAATCAGCCCCAGCATTTT. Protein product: CASSQVYNQPQHF.

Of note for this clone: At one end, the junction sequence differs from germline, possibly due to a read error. CDR3 DNA sequence: TGTGCCAGCAGCCAAGGCCGCGCGGCCGGACAGGCTTTT. Translation gives CASSQGRAAGQAF. The chain has TRBV14 and TRBJ2-3, with 7 nucleotides matching TRBD1. The germline gives CDR1 SGHDN, CDR2 FVKESK. The CDR3 extends over 13 amino acids.

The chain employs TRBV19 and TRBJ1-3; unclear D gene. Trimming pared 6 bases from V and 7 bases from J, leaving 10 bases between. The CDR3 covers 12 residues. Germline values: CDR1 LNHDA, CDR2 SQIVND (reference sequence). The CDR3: CASSRRGNTIYF. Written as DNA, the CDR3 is TGTGCCAGTAGCAGACGCGGGAACACCATATATTTT.

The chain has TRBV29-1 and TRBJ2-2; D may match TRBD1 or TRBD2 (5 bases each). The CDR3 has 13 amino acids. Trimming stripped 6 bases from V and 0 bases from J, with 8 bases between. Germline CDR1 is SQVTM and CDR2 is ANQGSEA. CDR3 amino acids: CSVEGSNTGELFF. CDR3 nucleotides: TGCAGCGTCGAGGGGTCGAACACCGGGGAGCTGTTTTTT.

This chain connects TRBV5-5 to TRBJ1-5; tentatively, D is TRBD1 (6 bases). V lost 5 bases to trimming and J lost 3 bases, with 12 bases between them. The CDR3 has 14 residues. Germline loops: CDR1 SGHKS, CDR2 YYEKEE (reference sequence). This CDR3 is CASRQGVDNQPQHF. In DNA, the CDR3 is TGTGCCAGCAGACAGGGAGTAGACAATCAGCCCCAGCATTTT.

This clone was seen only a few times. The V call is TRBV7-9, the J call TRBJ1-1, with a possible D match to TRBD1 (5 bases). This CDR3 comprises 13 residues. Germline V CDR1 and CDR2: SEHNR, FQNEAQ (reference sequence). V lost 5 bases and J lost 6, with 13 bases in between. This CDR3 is CASSAWTTPEAFF. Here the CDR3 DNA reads TGTGCCAGCAGCGCCTGGACAACCCCTGAAGCTTTCTTT.

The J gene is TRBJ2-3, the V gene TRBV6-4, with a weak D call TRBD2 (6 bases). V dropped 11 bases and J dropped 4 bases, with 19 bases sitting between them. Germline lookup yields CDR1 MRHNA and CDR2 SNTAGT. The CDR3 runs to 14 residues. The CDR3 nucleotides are TGTGCCCGCTCCACGGCGGGGATCCCAGATACGCAGTATTTT. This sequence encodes CARSTAGIPDTQYF.